Shown below are 4 T cell receptor beta chains from a single sample sequenced in a study of cytomegalovirus exposure and HLA in healthy donors. In the PCR, 60 Vbeta and 13 Jbeta primers were used. Clones were read by immunoSEQ multiplex PCR, and TCRdb kept only the in-frame ones, dropping some. This repertoire includes about 88,000 clones. Sequenced material: PBMCs. These receptors were taken from a girl under 18 in good health and CMV-seropositive.

The chain recombines TRBV28 with TRBJ1-1; 7 nucleotides match TRBD1. The CDR3 contains 13 residues. With V trimmed by 6 bases and J by 3 bases, 4 bases remained unmatched. Germline V gene data show CDR1 as MDHEN and CDR2 as SYDVKM. CDR3 nucleotides: TGTGCCAGCAGGAGAACAGGGGACACTGAAGCTTTCTTT. It translates to CASRRTGDTEAFF.

V is TRBV28 and J is TRBJ1-6, with TRBD1 as a possible D gene (6 bases). Germline V gene sequence: CDR1 MDHEN, CDR2 SYDVKM. Trimming took 5 bases from V and 6 from J, leaving 8 bases between them. CDR3 size: 13 residues. CDR3 region: CASSVQGNSPLHF. CDR3 bases: TGTGCCAGCAGTGTACAGGGTAATTCACCCCTCCACTTT.

The chain uses TRBV29-1 and TRBJ2-1; the D is unclear. V gave up 8 bases and J gave up 8 bases, with 13 bases separating them. Per the germline V gene, CDR1 is SQVTM and CDR2 is ANQGSEA. This CDR3 contains 11 residues. This CDR3 is CSSYVAHEQFF. The CDR3 bases are TGCAGCTCATACGTAGCTCATGAGCAGTTCTTC.

The chain uses TRBV30 and TRBJ2-2, with 11 bases fitting TRBD1. Per germline, CDR1 GTSNPN and CDR2 SVGIG (reference sequence). Trimming took 3 bases from V and 5 from J; bases not matched to a gene: 5. The CDR3 length is 15 residues. The DNA for the CDR3 is TGTGCCTGGAGGGAGAGGGACAGGGGGACCGGGGAGCTGTTTTTT. Its translation is CAWRERDRGTGELFF.